The rows below give T cell receptor beta chains drawn from one sample of a study of blood T cells in healthy people across ages. TCRdb itself ran the 5' RACE reads through MiXCR, one entry per CDR3 protein. The profile shows roughly 500,000 distinct CDR3 sequences, 25% to 30% of them singletons. The sequenced sample consisted of blood. Receptors were obtained from a woman in her seventies in good health. The CDR3 runs from the conserved cysteine through the conserved F or W. D genes are given only for firm matches. Clone sizes are given selectively: once, few, many, or a class where the clone is expanded.

>TRBV21-1|.|.|TRBJ2-7
CASSNTGGIDHYEQYF
TGTGCCAGCAGCAATACAGGGGGGATAGACCACTACGAGCAGTACTTC
>TRBV10-3|.|.|TRBJ2-7
CAISEWSRGAYEQYF
TGTGCCATCAGTGAGTGGAGCAGGGGCGCCTACGAGCAGTACTTC
>TRBV10-3|few|TRBD2|TRBJ2-5
CAIAWPSGGQETQYF
TGTGCCATCGCGTGGCCTAGCGGGGGTCAAGAGACCCAGTACTTC
>TRBV2|.|TRBD1|TRBJ1-5
CASSRDRGNQPQHF
TGTGCCAGCAGCCGTGACAGGGGAAATCAGCCCCAGCATTTT
>TRBV12-3/TRBV12-4|few|TRBD2|TRBJ2-1
CASSSGTTNNEQFF
TGTGCCAGCAGCTCCGGGACTACCAACAATGAGCAGTTCTTC
>TRBV4-2|few|TRBD2|TRBJ2-7
CASSQDRGGAYEQYF
TGTGCCAGCAGCCAAGATCGCGGGGGGGCCTACGAGCAGTACTTC
>TRBV10-2|few|.|TRBJ2-5
CASSENRGWETQYF
TGCGCCAGCAGTGAGAATCGGGGCTGGGAGACCCAGTACTTC
>TRBV5-1|few|TRBD1|TRBJ1-2
CASSLGQLNVGTF
TGCGCCAGCAGCCTGGGACAGCTTAATGTTGGGACCTTC
>TRBV7-2|few|.|TRBJ1-2
CASSASRGRDKDGYTF
TGTGCCAGCAGCGCCTCCCGGGGCAGGGACAAGGATGGCTACACCTTC
>TRBV4-3|few|.|TRBJ2-7
CASSQESGWGYEQYF
TGCGCCAGCAGCCAAGAATCAGGGTGGGGCTACGAGCAGTACTTC
>TRBV9|few|TRBD2|TRBJ2-5
CASSVAGGYQETQYF
TGTGCCAGCAGCGTAGCGGGGGGGTACCAAGAGACCCAGTACTTC
>TRBV4-3|.|.|TRBJ2-3
CASSREGVSGGDTQYF
TGCGCCAGCAGCCGAGAGGGCGTATCGGGGGGCGATACGCAGTATTTT
>TRBV18|few|.|TRBJ1-4
CASSAGIEEKLFF
TGTGCCAGCTCAGCGGGCATCGAAGAAAAACTGTTTTTT
>TRBV20-1|.|.|TRBJ2-1
CSTLVMSGFYNEQFF
TGCAGTACTCTAGTTATGTCGGGGTTCTACAATGAGCAGTTCTTC
>TRBV28|many|.|TRBJ2-5
CASSPSRGETQYF
TGTGCCAGCAGCCCTAGCCGAGGGGAGACCCAGTACTTC
>TRBV20-1|.|.|TRBJ2-1
CTANRDMYEQFF
TGCACTGCAAACCGGGACATGTATGAGCAGTTCTTC
>TRBV27|.|TRBD2|TRBJ2-5
CASSSGLAGEQETQYF
TGTGCCAGCAGTTCGGGACTAGCGGGGGAGCAAGAGACCCAGTACTTC
>TRBV27|.|TRBD2|TRBJ2-4
CASSLRPGLAGERVKNIQYF
TGTGCCAGCAGCCTAAGACCGGGACTAGCGGGGGAGAGGGTCAAAAACATTCAGTACTTC
>TRBV6-1|.|.|TRBJ2-2
CASSHSGFTRELFF
TGTGCCAGCAGTCACTCAGGGTTCACCAGGGAGCTGTTTTTT
>TRBV24-1|few|.|TRBJ1-3
CATPSGDNQKRNTIYF
TGTGCCACCCCCTCTGGGGACAATCAAAAGAGAAACACCATATATTTT
>TRBV20-1|.|TRBD1|TRBJ2-7
CSAQPGQGEQYF
TGCAGTGCCCAACCGGGACAGGGCGAGCAGTACTTC
>TRBV4-3|few|.|TRBJ2-1
CASSQGGQGGRNNEQFF
TGCGCCAGCAGCCAAGGCGGTCAGGGGGGCCGGAACAATGAGCAGTTCTTC
>TRBV6-2/TRBV6-3|few|TRBD1|TRBJ2-3
CASRTGTGALSTDTQYF
TGTGCCAGCAGAACGGGGACAGGAGCCCTCAGCACAGATACGCAGTATTTT
>TRBV11-2|.|TRBD1|TRBJ2-3
CASSSTGGVHTQYF
TGTGCCAGCAGCTCCACAGGGGGCGTCCATACGCAGTATTTT
>TRBV7-2|many|.|TRBJ2-5
CASSLKQETQYF
TGTGCCAGCAGCCTAAAACAAGAGACCCAGTACTTC
>TRBV20-1|few|.|TRBJ1-4
CSARGQIENEKLFF
TGCAGTGCTAGAGGGCAAATCGAGAATGAAAAACTGTTTTTT
>TRBV7-9|.|TRBD1|TRBJ2-5
CASSSAPGTGLETQYF
TGTGCCAGCAGCTCCGCCCCCGGGACAGGGTTAGAGACCCAGTACTTC
>TRBV20-1|few|TRBD1|TRBJ2-7
CSASRQGANEQYF
TGCAGTGCTAGTCGGCAGGGGGCCAACGAGCAGTACTTC
>TRBV9|.|TRBD1|TRBJ2-7
CASSPGQGITYEQYF
TGTGCCAGCAGCCCGGGACAGGGAATAACCTACGAGCAGTACTTC
>TRBV20-1|once|.|TRBJ2-1
CSARGLEGYNEQFF
TGCAGTGCTAGGGGGCTAGAGGGCTACAATGAGCAGTTCTTC
>TRBV5-1|.|.|TRBJ1-1
CASSLDRAAGTEAFF
TGCGCCAGCAGCTTGGACAGGGCGGCGGGGACTGAAGCTTTCTTT
>TRBV6-1|.|.|TRBJ1-5
CASSDSGSNQPQHF
TGTGCCAGCAGTGATTCGGGTAGCAATCAGCCCCAGCATTTT
>TRBV4-1|few|.|TRBJ1-2
CASSQGGGQFYGYTF
TGCGCCAGCAGCCAAGGAGGGGGGCAGTTCTATGGCTACACCTTC
>TRBV20-1|few|.|TRBJ2-5
CSARLRGGGTQETQYF
TGCAGTGCCCGACTTCGGGGTGGAGGGACCCAAGAGACCCAGTACTTC
>TRBV12-3/TRBV12-4|few|TRBD1|TRBJ1-4
CTSSGQGSEKLFF
TGTACCAGCAGTGGACAGGGTAGCGAAAAACTGTTTTTT
>TRBV19|.|.|TRBJ2-7
CASSIDGTYEQYF
TGTGCCAGTAGTATAGATGGGACCTACGAGCAGTACTTC
>TRBV5-5|few|.|TRBJ2-2
CASSLVGLSAGELSF
TGTGCCAGCAGCTTGGTGGGACTCTCGGCCGGGGAGCTGTCTTTT
>TRBV29-1|few|TRBD2|TRBJ2-5
CSVEPPSGGETQYF
TGCAGCGTTGAACCCCCCAGCGGGGGCGAGACCCAGTACTTC
>TRBV7-2|.|.|TRBJ2-1
CAGSLRGGGRQFF
TGTGCCGGCAGCTTAAGGGGGGGAGGGAGGCAGTTCTTC
>TRBV5-6|many|TRBD1|TRBJ2-5
CASSSGQGSETQYF
TGTGCCAGCAGCTCGGGACAGGGGTCCGAGACCCAGTACTTC
>TRBV11-3|few|.|TRBJ2-5
CASGNGRETQYF
TGTGCCAGCGGTAACGGAAGGGAGACCCAGTACTTC